This T cell receptor beta chain was sequenced during a study of blood T cell repertoires in COVID-19. Overall study context: The samples span acute and convalescent COVID-19 from the United States, Italy and Spain.

Germline V gene sequence: CDR1 SEHNR, CDR2 FQNEAQ (reference sequence). V was trimmed by 1 base and J by 6 bases, leaving 10 bases between them. The CDR3 consists of 14 residues. Per the original data handling: Estimation of nucleated cell counts was performed using reference gene primer amplification. Generated by immunoSEQ multiplex PCR, the TCRdb table keeps only in-frame clones and is missing some. D and trimming come from the DNA, and the V and J calls and clone size come from that table. This repertoire shows roughly 310,000 clones, 89% found once; its top ten account for roughly 8.9%. In Cohort 3, a recovered donor had either two negative PCRs, clearance, or symptom resolution.

V is TRBV7-9 and J is TRBJ2-1; the D is unclear. This clonotype was obtained from a woman aged 40 to 50 who had recovered from COVID-19. The source material was PBMCs or T cells enriched from blood (not recorded which). The CDR3 loop is CASSLGVKSNEQFF. CDR3 coding DNA: TGTGCCAGCAGCTTAGGAGTGAAGTCCAATGAGCAGTTCTTC.